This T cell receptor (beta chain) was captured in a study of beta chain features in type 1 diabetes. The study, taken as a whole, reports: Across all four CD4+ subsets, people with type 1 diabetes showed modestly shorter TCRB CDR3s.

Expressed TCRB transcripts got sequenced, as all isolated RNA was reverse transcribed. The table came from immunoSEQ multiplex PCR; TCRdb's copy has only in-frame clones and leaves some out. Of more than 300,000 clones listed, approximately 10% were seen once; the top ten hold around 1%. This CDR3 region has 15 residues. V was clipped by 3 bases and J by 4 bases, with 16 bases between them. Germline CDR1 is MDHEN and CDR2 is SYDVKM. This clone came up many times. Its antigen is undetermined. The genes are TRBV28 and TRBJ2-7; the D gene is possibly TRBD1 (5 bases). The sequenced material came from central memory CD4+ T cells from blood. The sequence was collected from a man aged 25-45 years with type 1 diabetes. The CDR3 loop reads CASSLPEQGRYEQYF. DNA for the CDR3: TGTGCCAGCAGTTTGCCGGAGCAGGGCCGTTACGAGCAGTACTTC.